Below are 15 T cell receptor beta chains sequenced from a single sample in a study of siplizumab effects on memory and regulatory T cells. Generated by immunoSEQ multiplex PCR, the TCRdb table keeps only in-frame clones and is missing some. The profile shows about 63,000 clones, around four fifths of them singletons. The sequenced sample consisted of memory CD4+ T cells sorted from blood. These receptors all come from a human donor in good health.

The chain joins TRBV6-5 to TRBJ1-3; tentative D call: TRBD1 (6 bases). V was trimmed by 6 bases and J by 4 bases, leaving 13 bases between them. The CDR3 covers 14 residues. Per the germline V gene, CDR1 is MNHEY and CDR2 is SVGAGI. DNA of the CDR3: TGTGCCAGCAGCCGCCGGGACATCGGAAACACCATATATTTT. Translation: CASSRRDIGNTIYF.

CDR3 in amino acids: CASSLGNERGYTF. CDR3 sequence (DNA): TGTGCCAGCTCATTGGGGAATGAACGGGGCTACACCTTC. J is TRBJ1-2 and V is TRBV18; no reliable D call. Germline CDR1 and CDR2: KGHSH and LQKENI. The CDR3 length is 13 residues. V lost 5 bases and J lost 8, with 15 bases in between.

The chain carries TRBV6-6 and TRBJ2-2, with D uncertain. The CDR3 totals 13 residues. The V gene's germline CDR1 is MNHNY and CDR2 SVGAGI (reference sequence). With 9 bases removed from V and 0 bases from J, the gap between germline ends came to 8 bases. In DNA form, the CDR3 reads TGTGCCAGTCTTGCAACGAACACCGGGGAGCTGTTTTTT. It codes for CASLATNTGELFF.

V usage is TRBV27 and J usage is TRBJ1-5, with D unclear. This CDR3 region has 13 residues. The V gene's germline CDR1 is MNHEY and CDR2 SMNVEV (reference sequence). With 3 bases removed from V and 4 bases from J, the gap between germline ends came to 7 bases. This chain's CDR3 is CASSLWSNQPQHF. The CDR3 region has the DNA TGTGCCAGCAGTTTGTGGAGTAATCAGCCCCAGCATTTT.

The J gene is TRBJ1-2, the V gene TRBV7-9; possibly TRBD1 for D (5 bases). The CDR3 contains 14 residues. Germline-derived CDR1 and CDR2 are SEHNR and FQNEAQ (reference sequence). Trimming took 5 bases from V and 4 from J, leaving 14 bases between them. In nucleotides, the CDR3 is TGTGCCAGCAGCGACATCCGGGACGGCTATGGCTACACCTTC. Residues: CASSDIRDGYGYTF.

This clone was recorded only once. The V call is TRBV29-1, the J call TRBJ1-1, with D perhaps matching TRBD1 (5 bases). Germline loops: CDR1 SQVTM, CDR2 ANQGSEA. The CDR3 consists of 13 residues. V lost 6 bases and J lost 5, with 16 bases in between. DNA for the CDR3: TGCAGCGTCGGGAGGGGCGCTGGGACTGAAGCTTTCTTT. This translates into CSVGRGAGTEAFF.

The chain uses TRBV6-5 and TRBJ2-5; tentatively, D is TRBD1 (5 bases). CDR1 and CDR2 from the germline V gene are MNHEY and SVGAGI. The CDR3 sequence is 12 residues long. The germline V and J ends were trimmed by 8 bases and 5 bases, with 12 bases remaining between them. The CDR3 sequence is CASGKGFETQYF. The CDR3 bases are TGTGCCAGCGGCAAGGGGTTTGAGACCCAGTACTTC.

The CDR3 protein is CASSSGLAGIGTDTQYF. CDR3 nucleotides: TGTGCCAGCAGCTCGGGACTAGCGGGGATTGGCACAGATACGCAGTATTTT. The chain is built from TRBV7-2 and TRBJ2-3; 13 bases are a match to TRBD2. The CDR3 runs to 17 residues. J gave up 1 base and V 4 bases, and 5 bases lay outside the gene matches. Germline values: CDR1 SGHTA, CDR2 FQGNSA.

CDR3 residues: CASQRETGELFF. In DNA, the CDR3 is TGTGCCAGTCAAAGGGAAACCGGGGAGCTGTTTTTT. The chain has TRBV19 and TRBJ2-2; D call uncertain. The CDR3 has 12 residues. CDR1 and CDR2 (germline): LNHDA, SQIVND (reference sequence). V lost 8 bases, J lost 5 bases, and 9 bases lay in between.

The genes are TRBV6-1 and TRBJ1-5; D is ambiguous. This CDR3 region has 13 residues. Trimming cost V 7 bases and J 0 bases, with 7 bases left between them. Germline values: CDR1 MNHNS, CDR2 SASEGT. CDR3 region: CASMWGSNQPQHF. The CDR3 bases are TGTGCCAGCATGTGGGGTAGCAATCAGCCCCAGCATTTT.

The chain carries TRBV7-2 and TRBJ2-5; the D gene could be TRBD1 or TRBD2 (5 bases each). This CDR3 contains 15 residues. Germline CDR1 is SGHTA and CDR2 is FQGNSA. V was trimmed by 4 bases and J by 5 bases, leaving 17 bases between them. In DNA, the CDR3 is TGTGCCAGCAGCTCGGGACGGCAATCCCCGGAGACCCAGTACTTC. This translates into CASSSGRQSPETQYF.

V is TRBV27 and J is TRBJ2-3; TRBD2 matches 8 bases. The ends lost 3 bases at V and 8 bases at J; junction bases unmatched: 13. The CDR3 has 16 amino acids. Germline CDR1 is MNHEY and CDR2 is SMNVEV (reference sequence). The CDR3 region has the DNA TGTGCCAGCAGTTTTGGTAGCGGGGCCGCGGGGGGTACGCAGTATTTT. Amino acid sequence: CASSFGSGAAGGTQYF.

The chain has TRBV11-2 and TRBJ1-1, with D unresolved. The germline V gene has CDR1 SGHAT and CDR2 FQNNGV. Trimming removed 7 bases at V and 0 bases at J, with 12 bases between. The CDR3 sequence is 14 residues long. In nucleotides, the CDR3 is TGTGCCAGCAAAGGCCCCAACATGAACACTGAAGCTTTCTTT. It yields the protein CASKGPNMNTEAFF.

This clone was found once. This chain connects TRBV4-2 to TRBJ1-1; D gene uncertain. Germline loops: CDR1 LGHNA, CDR2 YNFKEQ. This CDR3 has 15 amino acids. V lost 0 bases to trimming and J lost 6 bases, with 14 bases between them. Here the CDR3 reads CASSQDYRELAEAFF. Written as DNA, the CDR3 is TGTGCCAGCAGCCAAGATTACCGGGAACTGGCTGAAGCTTTCTTT.

V usage is TRBV7-2 and J usage is TRBJ1-4; 9 nucleotides line up with TRBD1. Germline CDR1 SGHTA, CDR2 FQGNSA. J gave up 8 bases and V 4 bases, and 11 bases lay outside the gene matches. The CDR3 contains 16 residues. The CDR3 loop is CASSSPLGTGKEKLFF. In DNA, the CDR3 is TGTGCCAGCAGCTCCCCCCTCGGGACAGGGAAAGAAAAACTGTTTTTT.